This T cell receptor beta chain was identified in a study of cytomegalovirus exposure and HLA in healthy donors. Whole-study results and caveats: According to a later analysis, most TCR beta chains associated with CMV appeared HLA-restricted.

This clone was counted a few times. Antigen unknown. In the PCR, 60 Vbeta and 13 Jbeta primers were used. Assay: immunoSEQ multiplex PCR; the TCRdb copy retains only in-frame clones and omits some. Of 100,000 or so clones listed, more than 75% are singletons. V shed 5 bases and J shed 5 bases, with 6 bases lying between them. The CDR3 sequence is 12 residues long. The germline V gene encodes CDR1 MNHEY and CDR2 SVGAGI. Sequencing was done on a sample of PBMCs. V gene TRBV6-5 combines with J gene TRBJ2-2; perhaps TRBD1 as D (5 bases). The receptor's source is a man younger than 30 in good health and CMV-seronegative. CDR3 in DNA: TGTGCCAGCAGTCACAGGACCGGGGAGCTGTTTTTT. Its protein is CASSHRTGELFF.